Below are 15 T cell receptor beta chains sequenced from a single sample in a study of Ad26.COV2.S vaccination and SARS-CoV-2 variants listed by TCRdb under 2021. The receptor library was made with the immunoSEQ multiplex PCR assay. TCRdb took over this immuneACCESS table, retaining in-frame rearrangements with V and J assigned. Such tables are incomplete; in checked studies, under half of the missing clones stem from an unresolved V gene, and the remainder is unexplained. Here the sample has 300,000 to 350,000 clones; about 86% occur a single time. Clones ranked in the top ten supply approximately 1.9% of the sample. Interpreted using the paper, the treatment or condition label stands for: 19 received Ad26.COV2.S at low or high dose, single or two shots; 5 received placebo; per-sample allocation not given. For vaccine and placebo recipients, repertoires were sequenced using samples collected on day 63 after the first injection.

The sample in question was peripheral blood, obtained in a trial of Ad26.COV2.S vaccine versus placebo. Every receptor here comes from a person between 18 and 60 years old who received the Ad26.COV2.S COVID-19 vaccine or a placebo.

The gene calls are TRBV14 and TRBJ1-1; TRBD1 is a possible D gene (6 bases). CDR1 and CDR2 (germline): SGHDN, FVKESK. V lost 4 bases and J 4 bases, leaving 16 bases between the germline ends. The CDR3 runs to 15 residues. As DNA, the CDR3 is TGTGCCAGCAGCCCCTCAGCACAGGGAGGCACTGAAGCTTTCTTT. It yields the protein CASSPSAQGGTEAFF. Variable domain in full (rest from reference TRBV14 and TRBJ1-1): EAGVTQFPSHSVIEKGQTVTLRCDPISGHDNLYWYRRVMGKEIKFLLHFVKESKQDESGMPNNRFLAERTGGTYSTLKVQPAELEDSGVYFCASSPSAQGGTEAFFGQGTRLTVV.

This clone appeared many times. The rearrangement uses TRBV3-1 (or the pseudogene TRBV3-2) and TRBJ2-5, with a tentative D call TRBD2 (6 bases). The CDR3 covers 14 residues. Germline V CDR1 and CDR2: LGHDT, YNNKEL (reference sequence). V was clipped by 8 bases and J by 5 bases, with 18 bases between them. The CDR3 DNA reads TGTGCCAGCCACTCCACGGGGGTGGGGGAGACCCAGTACTTC. Amino acids: CASHSTGVGETQYF.

CDR3 in amino acids: CASSEFHNQPQHF. CDR3 in DNA: TGTGCCAGCAGTGAATTTCACAATCAGCCCCAGCATTTT. The chain carries TRBV25-1 and TRBJ1-5; D gene uncertain. CDR3 size: 13 residues. The V end lost 1 base, the J end lost 3 bases, and 4 bases lay between the germline ends. In germline, CDR1 is MGHDK, CDR2 SYGVNS.

The V and J genes are TRBV7-2 and TRBJ1-1; TRBD1 agrees at 8 bases. The CDR3 sequence is 15 residues long. CDR1 and CDR2 (germline): SGHTA, FQGNSA. Germline trimming cut 7 bases from V and 11 bases from J; bases unmatched to any gene: 18. CDR3 nucleotide sequence: TGTGCCAGCACTCATGGGTCCAGGGGGCTCCGTGGGGCTTTCTTT. As protein: CASTHGSRGLRGAFF.

This chain uses TRBV6-5 with TRBJ2-5; 7 bases are a match to TRBD1. V lost 7 bases, J lost 8 bases, and 13 bases stayed unmatched. Germline CDR1 reads MNHEY; CDR2 reads SVGAGI. The CDR3 contains 14 residues. CDR3 residues: CASTAPGQRLTQYF. Here the CDR3 DNA reads TGTGCCAGCACGGCTCCGGGACAGAGACTTACCCAGTACTTC.

The CDR3 nucleotides read TGTGCCAGCAGCCCCGGCGGGGTTGACTATGGCTACACCTTC. Residues: CASSPGGVDYGYTF. This chain links TRBV6-2 or TRBV6-3 with TRBJ1-2; D unclear. The CDR3 runs to 14 residues. CDR1 and CDR2 (germline): MNHEY, SVGEGT. Trimming took 6 bases from V and 3 from J, leaving 14 bases between them.

The chain couples TRBV11-3 to TRBJ2-3; TRBD2 agrees at 9 bases. The V gene's germline CDR1 is SGHNT and CDR2 YENEEA. The CDR3 consists of 16 residues. The junction had 9 bases not matched to a gene; V was cut back by 5 bases and J by 3 bases. The CDR3 sequence: CASSTRTSEVTDTQYF. CDR3 in DNA: TGTGCCAGCAGCACTAGGACTAGCGAAGTAACAGATACGCAGTATTTT.

This clone came up once. This sequence joins TRBV5-1 and TRBJ1-1, with 9 bases identical to TRBD1. J lost 2 bases, V lost 4 bases, and 3 bases had no gene match. The CDR3 is made up of 14 amino acids. CDR1 is SGHRS and CDR2 is YFSETQ in the germline V gene. The CDR3, as DNA: TGCGCCAGCAGCCGGGACAGGGTTAACACTGAAGCTTTCTTT. Its protein product is CASSRDRVNTEAFF.

On this clone: This CDR3 is also generated by other DNA sequences in the sample. This sequence joins TRBV18 and TRBJ2-5, with D possibly being TRBD2 (5 bases). Germline CDR1 and CDR2: KGHSH and LQKENI. The CDR3 is 11 amino acids. V lost 6 bases and J 5 bases, leaving 7 bases between the germline ends. The CDR3 region has the DNA TGTGCCAGCTCCCCGGGGGAGACCCAGTACTTC. Its translation is CASSPGETQYF. The variable domain in full, completed from reference TRBV18 and TRBJ2-5, reads NAGVMQNPRHLVRRRGQEARLRCSPMKGHSHVYWYRQLPEEGLKFMVYLQKENIIDESGMPKERFSAEFPKEGPSILRIQQVVRGDSAAYFCASSPGETQYFGPGTRLLVL.

This chain links TRBV6-5 with TRBJ1-5; TRBD1 agrees at 7 bases. Looked up from germline, CDR1 is MNHEY and CDR2 is SVGAGI. The CDR3 covers 14 residues. Trimming took 6 bases from V and 2 from J; bases not matched to a gene: 4. The CDR3 sequence is CASSSGQGNQPQHF. CDR3 bases: TGTGCCAGCAGCTCAGGACAGGGCAATCAGCCCCAGCATTTT.

The chain links TRBV14 to TRBJ1-6, with D tentatively TRBD1 (6 bases). The V and J ends lost 3 bases and 3 bases respectively, with 21 bases between them. Germline V gene lookup returns CDR1 SGHDN and CDR2 FVKESK. CDR3 size: 19 residues. Written as DNA, the CDR3 is TGTGCCAGCAGCCACAGAAGGATAGGCAGGGGCAACTATAATTCACCCCTCCACTTT. Amino acids: CASSHRRIGRGNYNSPLHF. Looking up the rest from reference TRBV14 and TRBJ1-6 gives the full variable domain: EAGVTQFPSHSVIEKGQTVTLRCDPISGHDNLYWYRRVMGKEIKFLLHFVKESKQDESGMPNNRFLAERTGGTYSTLKVQPAELEDSGVYFCASSHRRIGRGNYNSPLHFGNGTRLTVT.

The J gene is TRBJ1-4, the V gene TRBV25-1; D is ambiguous. Germline assignment: CDR1 MGHDK and CDR2 SYGVNS. The CDR3 length is 12 residues. V gave up 6 bases and J gave up 3 bases, with 5 bases separating them. The CDR3 loop is CASRQSNEKLFF. The CDR3 DNA sequence: TGTGCCAGCAGACAGTCTAATGAAAAACTGTTTTTT.

The chain employs TRBV7-2 and TRBJ1-1; the D is unclear. The CDR3 consists of 14 residues. Germline CDR1 and CDR2: SGHTA and FQGNSA. Between the trimmed V and J ends, which lost 5 bases and 10 bases, there was a span of 20 bases. CDR3 nucleotide sequence: TGTGCCAGCAGCCAGGACTACTTTTCGGGGAGAGCTTTCTTT. This encodes CASSQDYFSGRAFF.

The rearrangement joins TRBV18 to TRBJ1-6; D gene ambiguous. Trimming stripped 3 bases from V and 9 bases from J, with 15 bases between. Germline V gives CDR1 KGHSH, CDR2 LQKENI. The CDR3 has 15 residues. As DNA, the CDR3 is TGTGCCAGCTCACCGATCAGTGCTCTGAGTTCACCCCTCCACTTT. It translates to CASSPISALSSPLHF. Full variable domain (outside the CDR3, taken from reference TRBV18 and TRBJ1-6): NAGVMQNPRHLVRRRGQEARLRCSPMKGHSHVYWYRQLPEEGLKFMVYLQKENIIDESGMPKERFSAEFPKEGPSILRIQQVVRGDSAAYFCASSPISALSSPLHFGNGTRLTVT.

The gene calls are TRBV7-9 and TRBJ2-7, with 10 bases fitting TRBD2. V trimming: 5 bases; J trimming: 2 bases; junction bases outside the gene matches: 6. The CDR3 spans 15 residues. CDR1 SEHNR and CDR2 FQNEAQ come from the germline V gene (reference sequence). CDR3 in DNA: TGTGCCAGCAGCCAAGGGACTAGCGAGACCTACGAGCAGTACTTC. As protein: CASSQGTSETYEQYF.